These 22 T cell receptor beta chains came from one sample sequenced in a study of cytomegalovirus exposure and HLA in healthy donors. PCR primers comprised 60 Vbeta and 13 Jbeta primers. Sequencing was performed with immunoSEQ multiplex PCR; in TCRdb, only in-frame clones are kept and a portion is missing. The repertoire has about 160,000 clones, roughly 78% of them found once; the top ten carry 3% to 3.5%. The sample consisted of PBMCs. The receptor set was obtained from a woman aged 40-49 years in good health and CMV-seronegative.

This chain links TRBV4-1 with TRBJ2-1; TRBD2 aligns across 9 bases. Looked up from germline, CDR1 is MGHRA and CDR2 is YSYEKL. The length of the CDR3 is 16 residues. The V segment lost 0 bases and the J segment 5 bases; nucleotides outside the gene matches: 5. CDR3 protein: CASSQDWLAGNNEQFF. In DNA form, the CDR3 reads TGCGCCAGCAGCCAAGACTGGCTAGCGGGGAACAATGAGCAGTTCTTC.

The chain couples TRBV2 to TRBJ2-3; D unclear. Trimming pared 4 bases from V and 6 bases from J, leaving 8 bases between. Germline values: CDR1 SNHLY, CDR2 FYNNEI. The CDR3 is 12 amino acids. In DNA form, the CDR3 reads TGTGCCAGCAGTGGTATCGGGGATACGCAGTATTTT. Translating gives CASSGIGDTQYF.

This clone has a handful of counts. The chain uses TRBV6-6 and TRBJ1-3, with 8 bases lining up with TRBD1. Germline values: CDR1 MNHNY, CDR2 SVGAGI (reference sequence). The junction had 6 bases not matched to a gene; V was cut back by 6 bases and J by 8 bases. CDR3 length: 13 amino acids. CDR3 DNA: TGTGCCAGCAGCTTAGACAGGGGACACACCATATATTTT. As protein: CASSLDRGHTIYF.

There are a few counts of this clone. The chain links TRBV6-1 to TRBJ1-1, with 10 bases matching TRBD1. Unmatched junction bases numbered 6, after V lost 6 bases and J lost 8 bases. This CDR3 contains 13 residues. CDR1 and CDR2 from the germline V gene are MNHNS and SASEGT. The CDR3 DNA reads TGTGCCAGCAGCCGGGACAGGGGACGGGAAGCTTTCTTT. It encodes CASSRDRGREAFF.

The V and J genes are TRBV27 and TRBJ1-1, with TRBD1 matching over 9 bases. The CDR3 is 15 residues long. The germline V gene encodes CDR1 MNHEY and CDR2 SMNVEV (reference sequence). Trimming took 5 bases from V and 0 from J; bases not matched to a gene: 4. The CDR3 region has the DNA TGTGCCAGCAGTGAGGGACAGGGAATGAACACTGAAGCTTTCTTT. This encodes CASSEGQGMNTEAFF.

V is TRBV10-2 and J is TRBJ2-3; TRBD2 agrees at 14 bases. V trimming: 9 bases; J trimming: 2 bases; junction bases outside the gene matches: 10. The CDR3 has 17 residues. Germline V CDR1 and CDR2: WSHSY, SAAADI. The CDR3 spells CASSQGLAGVNTDTQYF. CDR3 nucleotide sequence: TGCGCCAGTTCCCAGGGACTAGCGGGGGTAAACACAGATACGCAGTATTTT.

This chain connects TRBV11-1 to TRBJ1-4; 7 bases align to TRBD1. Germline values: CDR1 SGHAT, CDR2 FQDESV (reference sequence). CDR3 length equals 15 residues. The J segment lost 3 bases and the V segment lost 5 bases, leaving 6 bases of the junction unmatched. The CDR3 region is CASSLNRGSNEKLFF. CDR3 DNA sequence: TGTGCCAGCAGCCTCAACAGGGGTTCTAATGAAAAACTGTTTTTT.

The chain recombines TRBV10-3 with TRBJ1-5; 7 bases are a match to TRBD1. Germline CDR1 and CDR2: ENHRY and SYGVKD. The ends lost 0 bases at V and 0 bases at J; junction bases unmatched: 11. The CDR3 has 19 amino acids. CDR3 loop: CAISESTGKEYDSNQPQHF. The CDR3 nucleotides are TGTGCCATCAGTGAGTCGACAGGGAAGGAATACGATAGCAATCAGCCCCAGCATTTT.

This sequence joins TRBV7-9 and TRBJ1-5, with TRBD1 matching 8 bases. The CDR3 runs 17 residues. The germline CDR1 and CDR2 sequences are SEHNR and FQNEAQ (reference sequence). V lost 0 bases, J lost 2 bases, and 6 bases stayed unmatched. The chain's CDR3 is CASSLAGNRGGNQPQHF. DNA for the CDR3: TGTGCCAGCAGCTTAGCCGGAAACAGGGGGGGCAATCAGCCCCAGCATTTT.

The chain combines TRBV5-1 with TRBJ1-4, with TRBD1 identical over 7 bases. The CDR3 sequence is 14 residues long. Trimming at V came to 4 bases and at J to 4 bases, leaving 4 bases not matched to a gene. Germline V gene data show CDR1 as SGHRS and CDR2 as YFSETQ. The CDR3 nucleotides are TGCGCCAGCAGCCAGGGGACAGTTAATGAAAAACTGTTTTTT. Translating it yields CASSQGTVNEKLFF.

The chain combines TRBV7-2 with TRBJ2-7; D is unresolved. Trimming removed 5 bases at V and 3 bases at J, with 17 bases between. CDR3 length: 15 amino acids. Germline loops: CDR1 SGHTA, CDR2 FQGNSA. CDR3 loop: CASSPQIPSIYEQYF. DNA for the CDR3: TGTGCCAGCAGCCCACAGATCCCCAGCATCTACGAGCAGTACTTC.

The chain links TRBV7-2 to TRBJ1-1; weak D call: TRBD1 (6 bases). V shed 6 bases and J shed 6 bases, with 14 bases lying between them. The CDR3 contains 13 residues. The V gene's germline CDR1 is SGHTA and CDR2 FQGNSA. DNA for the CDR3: TGTGCCAGCAGGGGGGGGCTTTATTCTGAAGCTTTCTTT. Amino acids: CASRGGLYSEAFF. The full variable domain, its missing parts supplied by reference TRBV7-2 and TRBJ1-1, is GAGVSQSPSNKVTEKGKDVELRCDPISGHTALYWYRQSLGQGLEFLIYFQGNSAPDKSGLPSDRFSAERTGGSVSTLTIQRTQQEDSAVYLCASRGGLYSEAFFGQGTRLTVV.

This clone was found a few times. Written as DNA, the CDR3 is TGTGCCAGCAAGCTCCCGGGCTATGGCTACACCTTC. Amino acid sequence: CASKLPGYGYTF. This chain uses TRBV6-5 with TRBJ1-2; D gene ambiguous. The CDR3 sequence is 12 residues long. Germline CDR1 MNHEY, CDR2 SVGAGI. Trimming removed 7 bases from V and 4 bases from J, with 10 bases in between.

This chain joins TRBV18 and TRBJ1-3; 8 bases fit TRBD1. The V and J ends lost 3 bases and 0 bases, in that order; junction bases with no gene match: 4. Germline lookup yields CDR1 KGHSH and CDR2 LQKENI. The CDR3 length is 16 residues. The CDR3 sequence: CASSPTGALSGNTIYF. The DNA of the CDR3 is TGTGCCAGCTCACCGACAGGGGCGCTCTCTGGAAACACCATATATTTT.

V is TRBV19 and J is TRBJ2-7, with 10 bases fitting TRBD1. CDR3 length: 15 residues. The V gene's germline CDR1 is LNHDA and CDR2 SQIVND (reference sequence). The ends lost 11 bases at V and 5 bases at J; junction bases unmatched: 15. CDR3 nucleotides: TGTGCCTGCGCCGGGTCCGGGACAGGGGAAAACGAGCAGTACTTC. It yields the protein CACAGSGTGENEQYF. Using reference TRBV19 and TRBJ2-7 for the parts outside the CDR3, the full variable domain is DGGITQSPKYLFRKEGQNVTLSCEQNLNHDAMYWYRQDPGQGLRLIYYSQIVNDFQKGDIAEGYSVSREKKESFPLTVTSAQKNPTAFYLCACAGSGTGENEQYFGPGTRLTVT.

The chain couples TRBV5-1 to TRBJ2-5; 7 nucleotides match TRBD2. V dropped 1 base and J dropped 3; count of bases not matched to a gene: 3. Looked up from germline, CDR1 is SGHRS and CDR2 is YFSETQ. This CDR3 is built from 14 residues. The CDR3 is CASSLFGGEETQYF. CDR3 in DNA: TGCGCCAGCAGCTTGTTTGGGGGGGAAGAGACCCAGTACTTC.

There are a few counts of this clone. The DNA for the CDR3 is TGTGCCTGGAGTGTATCCCGGAGTGAGCAGTTCTTC. Protein: CAWSVSRSEQFF. The chain is built from TRBV30 and TRBJ2-1; no definite D call. The germline gives CDR1 GTSNPN, CDR2 SVGIG (reference sequence). The CDR3 contains 12 residues. Between the trimmed V and J ends, which lost 0 bases and 9 bases, there was a span of 9 bases.

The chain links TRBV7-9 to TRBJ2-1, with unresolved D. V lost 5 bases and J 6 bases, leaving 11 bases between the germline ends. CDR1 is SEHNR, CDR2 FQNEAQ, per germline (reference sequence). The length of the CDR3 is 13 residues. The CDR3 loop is CASSAPEVNEQFF. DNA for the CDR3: TGTGCCAGCAGCGCCCCAGAGGTCAATGAGCAGTTCTTC.

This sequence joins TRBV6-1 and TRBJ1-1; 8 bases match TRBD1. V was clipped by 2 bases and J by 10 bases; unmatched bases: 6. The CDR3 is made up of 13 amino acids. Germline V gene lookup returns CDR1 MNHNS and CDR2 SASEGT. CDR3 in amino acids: CASSERDRLGAFF. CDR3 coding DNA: TGTGCCAGCAGTGAAAGGGACAGGTTGGGAGCTTTCTTT.

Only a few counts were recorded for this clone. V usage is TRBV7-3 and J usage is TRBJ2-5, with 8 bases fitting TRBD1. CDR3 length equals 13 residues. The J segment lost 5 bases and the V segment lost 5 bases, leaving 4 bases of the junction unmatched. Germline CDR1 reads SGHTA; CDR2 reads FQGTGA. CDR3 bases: TGTGCCAGCAGCGAGTACAGGGGGGAGACCCAGTACTTC. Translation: CASSEYRGETQYF.

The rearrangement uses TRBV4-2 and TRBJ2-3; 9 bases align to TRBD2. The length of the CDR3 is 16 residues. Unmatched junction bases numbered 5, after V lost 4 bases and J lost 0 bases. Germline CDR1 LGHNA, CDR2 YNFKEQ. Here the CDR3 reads CASSRGGETSTDTQYF. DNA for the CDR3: TGTGCCAGCAGCCGCGGGGGGGAGACTAGCACAGATACGCAGTATTTT.

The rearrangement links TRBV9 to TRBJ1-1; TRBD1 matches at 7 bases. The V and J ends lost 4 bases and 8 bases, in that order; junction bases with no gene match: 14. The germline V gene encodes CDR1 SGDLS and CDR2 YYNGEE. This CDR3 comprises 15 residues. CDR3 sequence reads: CASSPRQGRPLEAFF. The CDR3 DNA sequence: TGTGCCAGCAGCCCGCGACAGGGAAGACCGTTAGAAGCTTTCTTT.